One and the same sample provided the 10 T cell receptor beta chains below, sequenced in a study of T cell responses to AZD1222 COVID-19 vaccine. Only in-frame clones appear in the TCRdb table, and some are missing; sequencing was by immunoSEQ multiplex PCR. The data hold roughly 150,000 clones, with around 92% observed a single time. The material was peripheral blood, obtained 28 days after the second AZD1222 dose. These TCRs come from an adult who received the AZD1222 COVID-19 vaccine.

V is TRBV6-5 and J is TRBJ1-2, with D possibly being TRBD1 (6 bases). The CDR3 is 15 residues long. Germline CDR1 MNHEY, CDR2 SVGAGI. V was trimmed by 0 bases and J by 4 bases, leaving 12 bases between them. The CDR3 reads CASSYSGGVGYGYTF. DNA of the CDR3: TGTGCCAGCAGTTACTCAGGGGGAGTCGGCTATGGCTACACCTTC.

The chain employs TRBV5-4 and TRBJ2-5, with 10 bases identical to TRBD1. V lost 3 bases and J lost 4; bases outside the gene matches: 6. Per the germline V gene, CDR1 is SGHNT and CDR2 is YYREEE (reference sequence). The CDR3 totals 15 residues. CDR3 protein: CASSWTGGRGETQYF. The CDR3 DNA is TGTGCCAGCAGCTGGACAGGGGGTCGGGGAGAGACCCAGTACTTC.

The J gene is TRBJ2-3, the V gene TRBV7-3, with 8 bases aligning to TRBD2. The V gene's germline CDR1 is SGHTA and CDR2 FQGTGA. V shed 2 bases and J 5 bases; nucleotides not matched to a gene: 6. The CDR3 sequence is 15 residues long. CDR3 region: CASSLVAGYRDTQYF. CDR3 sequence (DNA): TGTGCCAGCAGCTTAGTAGCGGGATACAGAGATACGCAGTATTTT. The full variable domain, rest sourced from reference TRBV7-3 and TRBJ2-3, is GAGVSQTPSNKVTEKGKYVELRCDPISGHTALYWYRQSLGQGPEFLIYFQGTGAADDSGLPNDRFFAVRPEGSVSTLKIQRTERGDSAVYLCASSLVAGYRDTQYFGPGTRLTVL.

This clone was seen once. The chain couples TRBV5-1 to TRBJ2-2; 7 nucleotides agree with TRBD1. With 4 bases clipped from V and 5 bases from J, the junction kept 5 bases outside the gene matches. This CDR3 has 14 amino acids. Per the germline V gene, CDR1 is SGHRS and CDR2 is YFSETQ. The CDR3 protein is CASSVQQGTGELFF. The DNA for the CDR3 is TGCGCCAGCAGCGTTCAACAGGGGACCGGGGAGCTGTTTTTT.

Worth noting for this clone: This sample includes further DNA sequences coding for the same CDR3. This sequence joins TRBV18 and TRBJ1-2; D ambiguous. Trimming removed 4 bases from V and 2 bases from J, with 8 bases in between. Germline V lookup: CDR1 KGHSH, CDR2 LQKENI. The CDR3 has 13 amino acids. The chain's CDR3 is CASSQTENYGYTF. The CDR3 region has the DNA TGTGCCAGCTCACAAACAGAGAACTATGGCTACACCTTC.

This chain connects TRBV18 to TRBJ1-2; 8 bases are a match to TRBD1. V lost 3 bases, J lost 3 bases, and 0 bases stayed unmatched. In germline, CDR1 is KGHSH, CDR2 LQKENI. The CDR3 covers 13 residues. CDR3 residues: CASSPDRDYGYTF. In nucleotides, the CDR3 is TGTGCCAGCTCACCGGACAGGGACTATGGCTACACCTTC.

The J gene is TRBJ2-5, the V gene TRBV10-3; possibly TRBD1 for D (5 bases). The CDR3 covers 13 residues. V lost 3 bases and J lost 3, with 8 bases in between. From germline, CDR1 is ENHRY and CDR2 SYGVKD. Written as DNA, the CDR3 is TGTGCCATCAGTGAAGGGGCGAAAGAGACCCAGTACTTC. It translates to CAISEGAKETQYF.

DNA of the CDR3: TGCGCCAGCAGCCAGACAGCTAACTATGGCTACACCTTC. This translates into CASSQTANYGYTF. The V and J genes are TRBV4-1 and TRBJ1-2; TRBD1 might be the D (5 bases). The CDR3 sequence is 13 residues long. Trimming pared 3 bases from V and 0 bases from J, leaving 5 bases between. Looked up from germline, CDR1 is MGHRA and CDR2 is YSYEKL.

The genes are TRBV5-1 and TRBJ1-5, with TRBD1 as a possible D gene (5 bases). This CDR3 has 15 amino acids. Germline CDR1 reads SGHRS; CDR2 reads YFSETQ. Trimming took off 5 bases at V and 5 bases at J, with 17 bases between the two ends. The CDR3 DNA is TGCGCCAGCAGTTTCTCCGGGACTTGGGATCAGCCCCAGCATTTT. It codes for CASSFSGTWDQPQHF.

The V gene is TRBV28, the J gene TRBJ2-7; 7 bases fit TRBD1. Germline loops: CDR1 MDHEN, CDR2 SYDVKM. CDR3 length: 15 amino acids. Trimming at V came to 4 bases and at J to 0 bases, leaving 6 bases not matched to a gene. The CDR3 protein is CASSWTGTASYEQYF. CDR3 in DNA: TGTGCCAGCAGTTGGACCGGGACAGCCTCCTACGAGCAGTACTTC.